A single sample gave rise to the 12 T cell receptor beta chains below, sequenced in a study of control samples from healthy donors and cancer patients (dated by TCRdb to about 2020). Library preparation used the immunoSEQ multiplex PCR assay. This immuneACCESS table, as held by TCRdb, lists in-frame sequences with V and J called but not all clones. Of the missing ones, under half trace to an unresolved V gene in checked studies; the others have no known cause. The sample includes over 200,000 clones, with about 80% observed a single time. Together, the top ten hold approximately 12% of the sample. The sequenced sample consisted of PBMCs. The receptors were gathered from a woman aged 60-75 years with lung cancer.

This clone was counted a single time. The rearrangement links TRBV28 to TRBJ1-4; D ambiguous. Germline loops: CDR1 MDHEN, CDR2 SYDVKM. The CDR3 extends over 12 amino acids. Trimming cost V 4 bases and J 8 bases, with 8 bases left between them. In DNA form, the CDR3 reads TGTGCCAGCAGTTCGGGAGGGGAAAAACTGTTTTTT. Residues: CASSSGGEKLFF.

This clone was counted a single time. The rearrangement uses TRBV3-1 (or the pseudogene TRBV3-2) and TRBJ2-5; perhaps TRBD2 as D (6 bases). CDR3 length equals 16 residues. The V end was cut by 0 bases, the J end by 4 bases, with 15 bases between. Germline CDR1 LGHDT, CDR2 YNNKEL (reference sequence). The CDR3 nucleotides read TGTGCCAGCAGCCAAGACGTAAGGACCGGGGGAGAGACCCAGTACTTC. Translated, it gives CASSQDVRTGGETQYF.

The rearrangement uses TRBV3-1 (or the pseudogene TRBV3-2) and TRBJ1-1, with D perhaps matching TRBD1 (6 bases). The germline V gene encodes CDR1 LGHDT and CDR2 YNNKEL (reference sequence). CDR3 length: 13 amino acids. The V end lost 5 bases, the J end lost 5 bases, and 12 bases lay between the germline ends. CDR3 sequence reads: CASSNPGTTEAFF. The CDR3 bases are TGTGCCAGCAGCAATCCCGGGACAACTGAAGCTTTCTTT.

CDR3 in amino acids: CAISMGQVDGYTF. Here the CDR3 DNA reads TGTGCCATCAGTATGGGACAGGTGGATGGCTACACCTTC. The J gene is TRBJ1-2, the V gene TRBV10-3, with 8 bases aligning to TRBD1. V lost 5 bases and J lost 6; bases outside the gene matches: 5. Germline CDR1 and CDR2: ENHRY and SYGVKD. The CDR3 is 13 residues long.

This clone was seen once. The chain recombines TRBV5-1 with TRBJ1-6; D might be TRBD1 (6 bases). Per germline, CDR1 SGHRS and CDR2 YFSETQ. Trimming left V 2 bases short and J 3 bases short, with 12 bases between. This CDR3 has 16 residues. CDR3 DNA: TGCGCCAGCAGCTTATCGGACAGCAACTATAATTCACCCCTCCACTTT. Translated: CASSLSDSNYNSPLHF. The full variable domain, with the rest looked up from reference TRBV5-1 and TRBJ1-6, is KAGVTQTPRYLIKTRGQQVTLSCSPISGHRSVSWYQQTPGQGLQFLFEYFSETQRNKGNFPGRFSGRQFSNSRSEMNVSTLELGDSALYLCASSLSDSNYNSPLHFGNGTRLTVT.

This chain links TRBV27 with TRBJ2-3; D possibly matches TRBD1 or TRBD2 (5 bases each). Per the germline V gene, CDR1 is MNHEY and CDR2 is SMNVEV (reference sequence). The CDR3 is made up of 13 amino acids. V dropped 3 bases and J dropped 2 bases, with 6 bases sitting between them. This CDR3 reads CASSLGVTDTQYF. CDR3 nucleotide sequence: TGTGCCAGCAGTTTGGGGGTCACAGATACGCAGTATTTT.

J is TRBJ1-4 and V is TRBV28, with D perhaps TRBD1 (6 bases). CDR1 is MDHEN, CDR2 SYDVKM, per germline. Trimming shortened V by 6 bases and J by 5 bases, and 16 bases separated the two germline ends. This CDR3 has 15 residues. The CDR3 DNA reads as TGTGCCAGCAGGCATCCGGAGAGGGGGAATGAAAAACTGTTTTTT. This translates into CASRHPERGNEKLFF.

J is TRBJ2-4 and V is TRBV19; TRBD2 aligns across 11 bases. Losses at the gene ends were 6 bases for V and 9 bases for J; bases not matched to a gene: 10. The CDR3 sequence is 15 residues long. Germline lookup yields CDR1 LNHDA and CDR2 SQIVND (reference sequence). The CDR3 spells CASRRAGTSGSIQYF. The CDR3 DNA sequence: TGTGCCAGTAGAAGAGCCGGGACTAGCGGAAGCATTCAGTACTTC.

The V and J genes are TRBV2 and TRBJ2-1; D gene ambiguous. The CDR3 consists of 11 residues. The V and J ends lost 5 bases and 9 bases respectively, with 8 bases between them. Germline V gene sequence: CDR1 SNHLY, CDR2 FYNNEI. The CDR3: CASSYSIEQFF. The CDR3 DNA sequence: TGTGCCAGCAGTTACTCTATTGAGCAGTTCTTC.

V gene TRBV10-1 combines with J gene TRBJ1-2; possible D gene TRBD1, 6 bases. V shed 6 bases and J shed 7 bases, with 12 bases lying between them. CDR3 length: 12 amino acids. Germline CDR1 and CDR2: WNHNN and SYGVQD (reference sequence). The CDR3: CASSSGEGGYTF. As DNA, the CDR3 is TGCGCCAGCAGCTCAGGGGAGGGTGGCTACACCTTC.

The gene calls are TRBV28 and TRBJ1-1; TRBD1 is a possible D gene (5 bases). The ends were cut back, 7 bases at V and 0 bases at J, with 18 bases in the middle. The CDR3 totals 16 residues. Germline V gives CDR1 MDHEN, CDR2 SYDVKM. CDR3 sequence reads: CASTPWSGGMNTEAFF. The CDR3 DNA reads as TGTGCCAGCACCCCATGGAGTGGGGGAATGAACACTGAAGCTTTCTTT.

The genes are TRBV19 and TRBJ2-1; 11 positions agree with TRBD1. V lost 4 bases to trimming and J lost 4 bases; unmatched junction nucleotides: 3. Germline CDR1 is LNHDA and CDR2 is SQIVND (reference sequence). The CDR3 totals 15 residues. DNA of the CDR3: TGTGCCAGTAGTAAAGGACAGGGGGCATACAATGAGCAGTTCTTC. This encodes CASSKGQGAYNEQFF.